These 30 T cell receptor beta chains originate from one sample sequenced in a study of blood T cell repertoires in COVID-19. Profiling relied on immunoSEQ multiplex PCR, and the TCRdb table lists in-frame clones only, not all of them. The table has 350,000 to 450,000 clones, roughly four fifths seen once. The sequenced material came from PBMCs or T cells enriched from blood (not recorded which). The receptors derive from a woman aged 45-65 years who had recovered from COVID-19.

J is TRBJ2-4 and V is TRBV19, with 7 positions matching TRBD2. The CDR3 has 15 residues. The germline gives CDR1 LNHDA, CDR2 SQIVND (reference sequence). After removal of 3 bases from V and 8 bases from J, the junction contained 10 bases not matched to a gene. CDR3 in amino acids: CASSIGGGIWDIQYF. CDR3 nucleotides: TGTGCCAGTAGTATTGGGGGAGGGATTTGGGACATTCAGTACTTC.

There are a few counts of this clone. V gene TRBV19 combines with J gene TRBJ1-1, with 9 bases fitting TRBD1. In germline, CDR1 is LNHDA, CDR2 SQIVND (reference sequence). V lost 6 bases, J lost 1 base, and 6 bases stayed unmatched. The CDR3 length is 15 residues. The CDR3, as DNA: TGTGCCAGTAGCCGAACAGGGGGCTCGAACACTGAAGCTTTCTTT. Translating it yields CASSRTGGSNTEAFF.

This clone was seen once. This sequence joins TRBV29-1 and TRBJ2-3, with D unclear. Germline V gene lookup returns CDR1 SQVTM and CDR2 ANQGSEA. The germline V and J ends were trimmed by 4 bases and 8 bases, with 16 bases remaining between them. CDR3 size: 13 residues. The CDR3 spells CSVVLLSSGTQYF. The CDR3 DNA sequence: TGCAGCGTTGTCCTATTAAGTAGTGGTACGCAGTATTTT.

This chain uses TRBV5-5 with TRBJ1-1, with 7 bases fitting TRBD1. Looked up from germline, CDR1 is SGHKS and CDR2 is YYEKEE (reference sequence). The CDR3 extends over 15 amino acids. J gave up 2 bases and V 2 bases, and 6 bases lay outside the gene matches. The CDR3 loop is CASSLTGDRNTEAFF. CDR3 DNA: TGTGCCAGCAGCTTAACAGGGGATAGAAACACTGAAGCTTTCTTT.

The CDR3 DNA sequence: TGTGCCACGCGGGCGGGAGGGCCGGACACCGGGGAGCTGTTTTTT. It codes for CATRAGGPDTGELFF. The chain couples TRBV24-1 to TRBJ2-2; the match to TRBD2 covers 9 bases. The CDR3 loop spans 15 amino acids. Germline CDR1 reads KGHDR; CDR2 reads SFDVKD. Trimming cost V 10 bases and J 3 bases; bases outside gene matches: 8.

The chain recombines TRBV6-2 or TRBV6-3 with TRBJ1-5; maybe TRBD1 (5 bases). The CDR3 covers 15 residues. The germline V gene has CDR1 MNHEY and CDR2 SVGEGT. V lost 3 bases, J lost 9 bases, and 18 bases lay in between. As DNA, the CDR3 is TGTGCCAGCAGTTATCTCCTCGGGGGGGGTCCGCCCCAGCATTTT. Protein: CASSYLLGGGPPQHF.

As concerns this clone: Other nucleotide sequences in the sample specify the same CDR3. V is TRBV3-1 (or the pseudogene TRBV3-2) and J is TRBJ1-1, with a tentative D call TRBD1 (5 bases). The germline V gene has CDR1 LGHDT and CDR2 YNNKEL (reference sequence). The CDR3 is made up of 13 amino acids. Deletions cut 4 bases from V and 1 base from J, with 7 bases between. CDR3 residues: CASSRQGNTEAFF. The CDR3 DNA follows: TGTGCCAGCAGCCGCCAGGGGAACACTGAAGCTTTCTTT.

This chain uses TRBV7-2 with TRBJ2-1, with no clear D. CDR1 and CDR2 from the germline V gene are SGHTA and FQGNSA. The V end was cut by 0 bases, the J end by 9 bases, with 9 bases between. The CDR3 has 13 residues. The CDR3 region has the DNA TGTGCCAGCAGCTTAGCCCGGGTGCGTGAGCAGTTCTTC. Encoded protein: CASSLARVREQFF.

The CDR3 region is CAWTQGSEAFF. The CDR3 DNA sequence: TGTGCCTGGACGCAGGGCTCTGAAGCTTTCTTT. The V gene is TRBV30, the J gene TRBJ1-1; tentatively, D is TRBD1 (5 bases). Germline assignment: CDR1 GTSNPN and CDR2 SVGIG (reference sequence). Trimming removed 4 bases at V and 6 bases at J, with 9 bases between. The CDR3 totals 11 residues.

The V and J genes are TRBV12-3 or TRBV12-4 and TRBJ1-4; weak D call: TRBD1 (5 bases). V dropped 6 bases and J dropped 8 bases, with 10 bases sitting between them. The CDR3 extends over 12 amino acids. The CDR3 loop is CASSGGVEKLFF. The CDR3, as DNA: TGTGCCAGCAGCGGGGGGGTGGAAAAACTGTTTTTT.

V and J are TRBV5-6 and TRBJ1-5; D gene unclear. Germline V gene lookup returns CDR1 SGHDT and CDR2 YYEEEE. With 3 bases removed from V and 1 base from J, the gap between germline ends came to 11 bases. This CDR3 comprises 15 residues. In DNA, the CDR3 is TGTGCCAGCAGCTGGGGAGTGGGGAGCAATCAGCCCCAGCATTTT. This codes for CASSWGVGSNQPQHF.

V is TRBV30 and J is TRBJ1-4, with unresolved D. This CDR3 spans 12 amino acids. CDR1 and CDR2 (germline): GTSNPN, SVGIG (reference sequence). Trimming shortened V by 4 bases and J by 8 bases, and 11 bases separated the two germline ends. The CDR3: CAWNLRREKLFF. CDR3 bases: TGTGCCTGGAACCTGAGGAGGGAAAAACTGTTTTTT.

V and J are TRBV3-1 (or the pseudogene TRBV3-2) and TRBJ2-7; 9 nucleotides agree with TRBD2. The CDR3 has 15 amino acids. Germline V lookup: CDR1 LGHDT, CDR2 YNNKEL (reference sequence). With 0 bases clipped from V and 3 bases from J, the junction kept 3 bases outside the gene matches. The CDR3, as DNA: TGTGCCAGCAGCCAAGAAAGCGGGGGGTTCTACGAGCAGTACTTC. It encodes CASSQESGGFYEQYF.

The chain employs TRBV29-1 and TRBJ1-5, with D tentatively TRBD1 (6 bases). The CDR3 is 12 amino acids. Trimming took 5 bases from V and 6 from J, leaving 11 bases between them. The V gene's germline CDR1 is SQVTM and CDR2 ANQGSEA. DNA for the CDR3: TGCAGCGTTCGGGAGGGGGTTCAGCCCCAGCATTTT. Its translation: CSVREGVQPQHF.

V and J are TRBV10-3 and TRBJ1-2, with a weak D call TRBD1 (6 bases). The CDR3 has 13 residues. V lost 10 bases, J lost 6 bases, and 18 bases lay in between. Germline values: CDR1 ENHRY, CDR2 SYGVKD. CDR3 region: CATRQDSMNGYTF. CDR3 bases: TGTGCCACCCGACAGGACTCTATGAATGGCTACACCTTC.

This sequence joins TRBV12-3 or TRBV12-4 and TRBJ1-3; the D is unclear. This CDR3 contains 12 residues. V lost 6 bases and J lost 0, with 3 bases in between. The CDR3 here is CASRASGNTIYF. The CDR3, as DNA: TGTGCCAGCAGAGCCTCTGGAAACACCATATATTTT.

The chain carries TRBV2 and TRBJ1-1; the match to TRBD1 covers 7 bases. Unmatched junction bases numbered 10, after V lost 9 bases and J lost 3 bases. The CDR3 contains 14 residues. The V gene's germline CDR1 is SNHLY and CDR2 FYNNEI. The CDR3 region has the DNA TGTGCCAGAATAGGGGGCAAGGGGTACACTGAAGCTTTCTTT. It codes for CARIGGKGYTEAFF.

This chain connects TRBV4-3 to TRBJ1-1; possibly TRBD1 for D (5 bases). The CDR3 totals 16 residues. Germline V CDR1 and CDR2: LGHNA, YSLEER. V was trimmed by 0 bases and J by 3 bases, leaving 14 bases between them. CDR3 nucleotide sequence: TGCGCCAGCAGCCAAGAAGCGGGGAGGGGAGACACTGAAGCTTTCTTT. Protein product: CASSQEAGRGDTEAFF.

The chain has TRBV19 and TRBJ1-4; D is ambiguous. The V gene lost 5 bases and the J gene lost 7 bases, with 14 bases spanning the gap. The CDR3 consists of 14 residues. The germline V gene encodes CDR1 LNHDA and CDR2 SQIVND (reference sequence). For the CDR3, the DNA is TGTGCCAGTAGTGTGATCCTAACGGGTGAAAAACTGTTTTTT. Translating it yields CASSVILTGEKLFF.

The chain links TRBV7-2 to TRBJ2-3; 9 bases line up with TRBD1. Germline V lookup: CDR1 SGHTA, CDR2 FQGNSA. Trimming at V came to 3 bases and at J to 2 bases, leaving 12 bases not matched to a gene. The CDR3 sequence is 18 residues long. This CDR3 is CASSLRRTGVTTTDTQYF. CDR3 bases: TGTGCCAGCAGCTTGCGCCGGACAGGGGTAACCACCACAGATACGCAGTATTTT.

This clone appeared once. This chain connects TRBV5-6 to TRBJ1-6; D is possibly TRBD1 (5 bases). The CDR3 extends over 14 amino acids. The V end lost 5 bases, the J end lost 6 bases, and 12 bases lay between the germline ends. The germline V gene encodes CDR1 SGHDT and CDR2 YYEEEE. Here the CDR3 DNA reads TGTGCCAGCAGACTTGGGAGGGGTAATTCACCCCTCCACTTT. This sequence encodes CASRLGRGNSPLHF.

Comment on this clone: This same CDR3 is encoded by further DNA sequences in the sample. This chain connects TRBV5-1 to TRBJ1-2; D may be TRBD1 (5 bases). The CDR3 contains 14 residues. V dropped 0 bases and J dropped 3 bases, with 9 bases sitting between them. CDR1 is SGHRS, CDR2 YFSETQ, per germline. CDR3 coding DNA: TGCGCCAGCAGCTTGGCCGGGGGAGACTATGGCTACACCTTC. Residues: CASSLAGGDYGYTF.

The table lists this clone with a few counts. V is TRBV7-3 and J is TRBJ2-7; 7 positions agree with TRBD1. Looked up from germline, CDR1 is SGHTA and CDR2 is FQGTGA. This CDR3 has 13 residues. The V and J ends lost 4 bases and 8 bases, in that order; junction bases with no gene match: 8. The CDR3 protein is CASSSQPGQKQYF. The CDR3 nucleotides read TGTGCCAGCAGCTCACAGCCGGGACAGAAGCAGTACTTC.

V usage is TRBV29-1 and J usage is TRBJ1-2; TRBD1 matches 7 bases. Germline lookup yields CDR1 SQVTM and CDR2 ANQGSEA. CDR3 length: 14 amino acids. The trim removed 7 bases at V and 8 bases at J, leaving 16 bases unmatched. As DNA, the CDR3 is TGCAGCGCCGAAACTGCGGAGGGGGCTAGGGGCTACACCTTC. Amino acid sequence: CSAETAEGARGYTF. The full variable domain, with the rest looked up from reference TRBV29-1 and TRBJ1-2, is SAVISQKPSRDICQRGTSLTIQCQVDSQVTMMFWYRQQPGQSLTLIATANQGSEATYESGFVIDKFPISRPNLTFSTLTVSNMSPEDSSIYLCSAETAEGARGYTFGSGTRLTVV.

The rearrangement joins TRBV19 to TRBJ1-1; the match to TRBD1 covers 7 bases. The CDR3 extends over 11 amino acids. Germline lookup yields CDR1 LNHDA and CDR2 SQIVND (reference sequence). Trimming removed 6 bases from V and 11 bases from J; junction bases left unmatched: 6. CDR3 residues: CASRRRGSAFF. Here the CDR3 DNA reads TGTGCCAGTAGGCGCAGGGGGTCGGCTTTCTTT.

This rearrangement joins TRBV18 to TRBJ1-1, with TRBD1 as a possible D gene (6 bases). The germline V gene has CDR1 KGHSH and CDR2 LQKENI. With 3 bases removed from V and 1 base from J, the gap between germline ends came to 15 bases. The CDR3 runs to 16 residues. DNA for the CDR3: TGTGCCAGCTCACCCATCCGTACAGGGAAGAACACTGAAGCTTTCTTT. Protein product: CASSPIRTGKNTEAFF.

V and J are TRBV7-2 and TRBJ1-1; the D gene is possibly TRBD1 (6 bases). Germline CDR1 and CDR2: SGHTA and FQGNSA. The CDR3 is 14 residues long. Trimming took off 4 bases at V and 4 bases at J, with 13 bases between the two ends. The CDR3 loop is CASSYTGSGTEAFF. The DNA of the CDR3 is TGTGCCAGCAGCTACACAGGGTCGGGCACTGAAGCTTTCTTT.

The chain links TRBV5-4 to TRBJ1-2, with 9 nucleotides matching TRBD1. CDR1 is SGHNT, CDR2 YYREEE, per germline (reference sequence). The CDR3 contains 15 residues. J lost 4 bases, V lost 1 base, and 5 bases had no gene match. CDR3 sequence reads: CASSLRGQGTYGYTF. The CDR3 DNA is TGTGCCAGCAGCTTGCGGGGACAGGGTACCTATGGCTACACCTTC. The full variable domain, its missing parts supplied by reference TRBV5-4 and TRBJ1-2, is ETGVTQSPTHLIKTRGQQVTLRCSSQSGHNTVSWYQQALGQGPQFIFQYYREEENGRGNFPPRFSGLQFPNYSSELNVNALELDDSALYLCASSLRGQGTYGYTFGSGTRLTVV.

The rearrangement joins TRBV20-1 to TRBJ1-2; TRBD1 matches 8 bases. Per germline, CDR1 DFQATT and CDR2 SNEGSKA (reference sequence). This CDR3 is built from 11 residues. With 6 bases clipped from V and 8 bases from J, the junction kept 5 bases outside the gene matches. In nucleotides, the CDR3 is TGCAGTGCCTTCGACAGGGGAGGCTACACCTTC. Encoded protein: CSAFDRGGYTF.

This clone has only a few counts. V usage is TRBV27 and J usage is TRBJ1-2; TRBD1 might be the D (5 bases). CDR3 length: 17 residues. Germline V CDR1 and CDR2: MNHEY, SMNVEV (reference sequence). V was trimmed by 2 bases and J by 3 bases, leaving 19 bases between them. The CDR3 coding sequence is TGTGCCAGCAGTTTAAACCCCCTAAGGGGTAGTGACTATGGCTACACCTTC. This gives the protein CASSLNPLRGSDYGYTF.